Below are 29 T cell receptor beta chains sequenced from a single sample in a study of T cells in Graves' hyperthyroidism and ophthalmopathy. Amplification targeted TCR beta CDR3 regions from RNA transcripts. HTBI primers were the set used in a first-round RT-PCR of the TCR CDR3. TCRdb re-called the multiplex PCR reads through MiXCR, storing one row per CDR3 protein. The sample holds about 320,000 distinct CDR3 sequences, 16% seen once. Input material: blood. These receptors all come from a man aged 30-40 years with Graves' hyperthyroidism.

CDR3 bases: TGTGCCAGTAGGGACAGCGGATACGAGCAGTACTTC. Its translation is CASRDSGYEQYF. The chain joins TRBV6-1 to TRBJ2-7, with 7 positions matching TRBD1. V shed 9 bases, J shed 4 bases, and the junction held 6 bases outside the gene matches. The CDR3 spans 12 residues. CDR1 and CDR2 from the germline V gene are MNHNS and SASEGT.

This clonotype was seen a single time. This may arise from a read error, as a much more abundant clone is one base away. The V call is TRBV28, the J call TRBJ2-7, with 10 bases lining up with TRBD1. CDR3 length: 14 residues. Losses at the gene ends were 6 bases for V and 6 bases for J; bases not matched to a gene: 8. The germline gives CDR1 MDHEN, CDR2 SYDVKM. The CDR3 region is CASSPGQGDSEQYF. The CDR3 nucleotides read TGTGCCAGCAGCCCCGGACAGGGGGATTCCGAGCAGTACTTC.

At least ten counts were recorded for this clonotype. The V gene is TRBV5-1, the J gene TRBJ2-7; weak D call: TRBD2 (6 bases). This CDR3 is 13 amino acids long. V was pared by 2 bases and J by 3 bases, with 9 bases between. The germline V gene encodes CDR1 SGHRS and CDR2 YFSETQ. CDR3 DNA sequence: TGCGCCAGCAGCTTAACGGGAGACTACGAGCAGTACTTC. The encoded protein is CASSLTGDYEQYF.

This clonotype has more than one count but fewer than ten. The rearrangement links TRBV7-2 to TRBJ2-7; D is uncertain. This CDR3 contains 14 residues. The germline V gene has CDR1 SGHTA and CDR2 FQGNSA. Between the trimmed V and J ends, which lost 0 bases and 5 bases, there was a span of 11 bases. The CDR3 DNA reads TGTGCCAGCAGCTTAGCAGCACAAAGGGACGAGCAGTACTTC. Translation: CASSLAAQRDEQYF.

This clonotype was detected a few times. The chain uses TRBV4-2 and TRBJ2-7; 7 bases are a match to TRBD2. V gave up 0 bases and J gave up 3 bases; unmatched junction bases: 2. This CDR3 has 14 residues. The germline V gene encodes CDR1 LGHNA and CDR2 YNFKEQ. The CDR3 DNA reads as TGTGCCAGCAGCCAAGAGGCGGGAGACTACGAGCAGTACTTC. This translates into CASSQEAGDYEQYF.

In its sample, this clonotype was seen many times. The rearrangement links TRBV3-1 to TRBJ1-6; maybe TRBD1 (5 bases). Deletions cut 1 base from V and 8 bases from J, with 12 bases between. CDR1 and CDR2 from the germline V gene are LGHDT and YNNKEL (reference sequence). The CDR3 totals 15 residues. The CDR3 DNA sequence: TGTGCCAGCAGCCAAGCATCAGGGTTCGATTCACCCCTCCACTTT. The encoded protein is CASSQASGFDSPLHF. Drawing the rest from reference TRBV3-1 and TRBJ1-6, the complete variable domain is DTAVSQTPKYLVTQMGNDKSIKCEQNLGHDTMYWYKQDSKKFLKIMFSYNNKELIINETVPNRFSPKSPDKAHLNLHINSLELGDSAVYFCASSQASGFDSPLHFGNGTRLTVT.

This clonotype was recorded at least ten times. The CDR3 loop is CASSQRASYEQYF. The CDR3 DNA is TGTGCCAGCAGCCAAAGGGCCTCCTACGAGCAGTACTTC. This chain connects TRBV13 to TRBJ2-7; D unclear. Looked up from germline, CDR1 is PRHDT and CDR2 is FYEKMQ (reference sequence). CDR3 size: 13 residues. V was clipped by 5 bases and J by 0 bases, with 8 bases between them.

The chain combines TRBV12-3 or TRBV12-4 with TRBJ2-2, with TRBD1 matching 11 bases. This CDR3 spans 15 amino acids. After removal of 7 bases from V and 7 bases from J, the junction contained 8 bases not matched to a gene. The CDR3 reads CASMIGQGALGELFF. The CDR3 nucleotides are TGTGCCAGCATGATAGGACAGGGGGCTCTCGGGGAGCTGTTTTTT.

This clonotype was seen at least ten times. The rearrangement joins TRBV6-1 to TRBJ1-5; a weak D match, TRBD1 (5 bases). The CDR3 is 14 residues long. CDR1 and CDR2 (germline): MNHNS, SASEGT. Between the trimmed V and J ends, which lost 6 bases and 0 bases, there was a span of 9 bases. The CDR3: CASSGTYSNQPQHF. The CDR3 region has the DNA TGTGCCAGCAGCGGGACGTATAGCAATCAGCCCCAGCATTTT.

The chain links TRBV5-1 to TRBJ1-3; D is undetermined. Deletions cut 4 bases from V and 0 bases from J, with 11 bases between. The length of the CDR3 is 15 residues. CDR1 is SGHRS and CDR2 is YFSETQ in the germline V gene. The CDR3 DNA reads as TGCGCCAGCAGCCTGGACCCTAGCTCTGGAAACACCATATATTTT. Its translation: CASSLDPSSGNTIYF. Full variable domain (outside the CDR3, taken from reference TRBV5-1 and TRBJ1-3): KAGVTQTPRYLIKTRGQQVTLSCSPISGHRSVSWYQQTPGQGLQFLFEYFSETQRNKGNFPGRFSGRQFSNSRSEMNVSTLELGDSALYLCASSLDPSSGNTIYFGEGSWLTVV.

Ten or more counts support this clonotype. The chain is built from TRBV12-3 or TRBV12-4 and TRBJ1-3; D is unresolved. CDR3 length equals 14 residues. V was pared by 6 bases and J by 0 bases, with 9 bases between. The CDR3 DNA is TGTGCCAGCAGCCAACTAGGCTCTGGAAACACCATATATTTT. Its translation: CASSQLGSGNTIYF.

The chain combines TRBV28 with TRBJ1-1; D possibly corresponds to TRBD1 (5 bases). The ends were cut back, 8 bases at V and 5 bases at J, with 24 bases in the middle. CDR1 and CDR2 (germline): MDHEN, SYDVKM. This CDR3 contains 16 residues. The CDR3 loop is CASCLGVSPGPTEAFF. DNA of the CDR3: TGTGCCAGCTGCCTTGGTGTGAGTCCAGGGCCGACTGAAGCTTTCTTT.

At least ten counts were recorded for this clonotype. The chain combines TRBV2 with TRBJ1-2, with a weak D call TRBD1 (5 bases). With 4 bases removed from V and 2 bases from J, the gap between germline ends came to 11 bases. CDR1 and CDR2 from the germline V gene are SNHLY and FYNNEI. The CDR3 loop spans 14 amino acids. Here the CDR3 reads CASSVGRRNYGYTF. CDR3 coding DNA: TGTGCCAGCAGTGTGGGGCGGCGGAACTATGGCTACACCTTC.

This clonotype was observed at least ten times. Mismatch with germline at one junction end may stem from a read error. The gene calls are TRBV5-1 and TRBJ1-1, with a weak D call TRBD1 (5 bases). CDR3 length: 14 amino acids. Germline-derived CDR1 and CDR2 are SGHRS and YFSETQ. CDR3 sequence (DNA): TGTGCCAGCAGCTTGTCAGGGATGAACACTGAAGCTTTCTTT. Its translation: CASSLSGMNTEAFF.

This clonotype appeared a few times. A much more abundant neighbour one base away suggests this may be a read error. The chain recombines TRBV11-2 with TRBJ2-2; D ambiguous. From germline, CDR1 is SGHAT and CDR2 FQNNGV. The V end lost 1 base, the J end lost 6 bases, and 3 bases lay between the germline ends. The CDR3 spans 12 residues. CDR3 sequence: CASSLVPGELFF. The CDR3, as DNA: TGTGCCAGCAGCTTAGTCCCCGGGGAGCTGTTTTTT.

This clonotype was observed many times. This chain links TRBV30 with TRBJ1-5, with D unresolved. The CDR3 runs to 15 residues. Germline V gene sequence: CDR1 GTSNPN, CDR2 SVGIG (reference sequence). V was shortened by 0 bases and J by 4 bases, with 13 bases between the two germline ends. CDR3: CAWSVPGSGNQPQHF. The CDR3 nucleotides read TGTGCCTGGAGTGTACCGGGGTCAGGTAATCAGCCCCAGCATTTT.

This clonotype was seen only a few times. This chain connects TRBV24-1 to TRBJ2-7, with TRBD2 matching 13 bases. This CDR3 comprises 20 residues. V lost 4 bases to trimming and J lost 1 base; unmatched junction nucleotides: 15. Germline-derived CDR1 and CDR2 are KGHDR and SFDVKD. The CDR3 bases are TGTGCCACCAGTGACCTCGGGCTCACTAGCGGGAGGGACCCTTCCTACGAGCAGTACTTC. Translating it yields CATSDLGLTSGRDPSYEQYF.

This clonotype occurred many times. The chain couples TRBV5-1 to TRBJ2-1, with D unclear. V lost 1 base to trimming and J lost 3 bases, with 8 bases between them. CDR1 and CDR2 (germline): SGHRS, YFSETQ. The CDR3 runs to 14 residues. The CDR3 DNA sequence: TGCGCCAGCAGCTTGTCAGGCGACTACAATGAGCAGTTCTTC. Amino acid sequence: CASSLSGDYNEQFF.

In its sample, this clonotype was seen many times. The V call is TRBV6-2 or TRBV6-3, the J call TRBJ2-1; TRBD2 aligns across 10 bases. J was trimmed by 4 bases and V by 2 bases; bases with no gene match: 8. Germline lookup yields CDR1 MNHEY and CDR2 SVGEGT. The CDR3 totals 17 residues. This CDR3 reads CASSYEAGGPRYNEQFF. CDR3 DNA: TGTGCCAGCAGTTACGAAGCGGGAGGGCCAAGGTACAATGAGCAGTTCTTC.

DNA of the CDR3: TGTGCCTGGAGGGACATTACAGAGGAGGATTTCTTT. It encodes CAWRDITEEDFF. V is TRBV30 and J is TRBJ1-1; the D gene is possibly TRBD1 (5 bases). Trimming removed 3 bases from V and 13 bases from J, with 18 bases in between. Germline V CDR1 and CDR2: GTSNPN, SVGIG (reference sequence). The CDR3 has 12 amino acids.

At least ten counts were recorded for this clonotype. The chain couples TRBV30 to TRBJ2-7; 7 bases are shared with TRBD2. The V gene end was trimmed by 0 bases and the J gene end by 5 bases; junction bases not matched to a gene: 4. Germline CDR1 is GTSNPN and CDR2 is SVGIG (reference sequence). CDR3 length: 13 residues. The CDR3 bases are TGTGCCTGGAGTGTTGGGAGGGCTAACGAGCAGTACTTC. Its translation is CAWSVGRANEQYF. The whole variable domain, remainder taken from reference TRBV30 and TRBJ2-7, is SQTIHQWPATLVQPVGSPLSLECTVEGTSNPNLYWYRQAAGRGLQLLFYSVGIGQISSEVPQNLSASRPQDRQFILSSKKLLLSDSGFYLCAWSVGRANEQYFGPGTRLTVT.

A note on this clonotype: A much more abundant neighbour one base away suggests this may be a read error. The rearrangement links TRBV2 to TRBJ2-7; 9 bases are shared with TRBD1. The junction had 12 bases not matched to a gene; V was cut back by 10 bases and J by 5 bases. Germline assignment: CDR1 SNHLY and CDR2 FYNNEI. The CDR3 is made up of 14 amino acids. In DNA, the CDR3 is TGTGCCAACTGCTGGACAGGGGCGCTCCACGAGCAGTACTTC. The encoded protein is CANCWTGALHEQYF.

In regard to this clonotype: An end of the junction does not agree with germline; a read error may underlie this. The rearrangement uses TRBV7-7 and TRBJ2-1; no firm D call. The CDR3 consists of 13 residues. Germline V gene data show CDR1 as SSHAT and CDR2 as FNYEAQ (reference sequence). The CDR3 is CASSLAYGNEQFF. The CDR3 nucleotides are TGTGCTAGCAGCTTAGCCTACGGAAATGAGCAGTTCTTC.

The table lists this clonotype with many counts. The V and J genes are TRBV10-1 and TRBJ1-3, with 9 bases that match TRBD1. The CDR3 length is 16 residues. V shed 4 bases, J shed 3 bases, and the junction held 7 bases outside the gene matches. Germline V gene data show CDR1 as WNHNN and CDR2 as SYGVQD (reference sequence). In DNA, the CDR3 is TGCGCCAGCAGTGCGGGGACAGGGATTCTTGGAAACACCATATATTTT. Translating it yields CASSAGTGILGNTIYF.

At least ten counts were recorded for this clonotype. V and J are TRBV27 and TRBJ2-7, with 12 bases matching TRBD2. This CDR3 spans 17 amino acids. Trimming cost V 1 base and J 6 bases; bases outside gene matches: 10. The V gene's germline CDR1 is MNHEY and CDR2 SMNVEV (reference sequence). DNA of the CDR3: TGTGCCAGCAGTTTATTGCTAGCGGGAGGGCCTGGGGGCGAGCAGTACTTC. Translation: CASSLLLAGGPGGEQYF.

The chain has TRBV5-4 and TRBJ1-2, with 8 bases lining up with TRBD1. The V and J ends lost 9 bases and 2 bases, in that order; junction bases with no gene match: 9. Germline V lookup: CDR1 SGHNT, CDR2 YYREEE (reference sequence). The CDR3 length is 14 residues. CDR3 sequence (DNA): TGTGCCATCACTGCGGACAGGGAGAACTATGGCTACACCTTC. As protein: CAITADRENYGYTF.

The chain couples TRBV12-3 or TRBV12-4 to TRBJ2-1; 11 positions agree with TRBD2. V shed 3 bases and J 0 bases; nucleotides not matched to a gene: 4. This CDR3 contains 17 residues. CDR3 in amino acids: CASSLGLAVSSYNEQFF. The DNA for the CDR3 is TGTGCCAGCAGTTTGGGACTAGCGGTTAGCTCCTACAATGAGCAGTTCTTC.

This rearrangement joins TRBV3-1 to TRBJ1-4; D uncertain. Trimming removed 0 bases at V and 5 bases at J, with 7 bases between. Germline CDR1 LGHDT, CDR2 YNNKEL (reference sequence). The CDR3 length is 14 residues. CDR3 region: CASSQDSVNEKLFF. The CDR3 DNA is TGTGCCAGCAGCCAAGATTCGGTAAATGAAAAACTGTTTTTT.

In DNA, the CDR3 is TGCACCATCTCCCTTACTAGCGGGAGGGCCGGAGATACGCAGTATTTT. This gives the protein CTISLTSGRAGDTQYF. The chain uses TRBV20-1 and TRBJ2-3, with 13 bases matching TRBD2. Per the germline V gene, CDR1 is DFQATT and CDR2 is SNEGSKA (reference sequence). The CDR3 extends over 16 amino acids.